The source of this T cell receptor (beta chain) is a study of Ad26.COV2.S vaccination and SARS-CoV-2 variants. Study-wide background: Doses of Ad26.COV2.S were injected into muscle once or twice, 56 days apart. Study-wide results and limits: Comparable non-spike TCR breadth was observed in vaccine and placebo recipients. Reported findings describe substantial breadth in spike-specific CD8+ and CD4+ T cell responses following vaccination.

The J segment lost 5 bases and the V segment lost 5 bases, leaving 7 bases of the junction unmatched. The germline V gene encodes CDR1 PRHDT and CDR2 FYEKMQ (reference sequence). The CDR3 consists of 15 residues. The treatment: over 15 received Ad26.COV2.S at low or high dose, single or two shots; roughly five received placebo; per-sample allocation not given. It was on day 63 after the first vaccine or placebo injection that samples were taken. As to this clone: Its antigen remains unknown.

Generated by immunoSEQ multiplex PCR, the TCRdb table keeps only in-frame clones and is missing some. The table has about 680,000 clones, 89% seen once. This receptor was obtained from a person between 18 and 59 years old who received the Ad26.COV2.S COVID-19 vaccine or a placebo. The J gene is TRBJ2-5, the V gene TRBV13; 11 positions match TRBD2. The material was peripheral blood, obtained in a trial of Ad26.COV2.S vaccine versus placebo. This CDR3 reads CASSTGLAGRETQYF. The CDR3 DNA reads TGTGCCAGCAGCACCGGACTAGCGGGTCGTGAGACCCAGTACTTC. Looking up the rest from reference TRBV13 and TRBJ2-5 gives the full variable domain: AAGVIQSPRHLIKEKRETATLKCYPIPRHDTVYWYQQGPGQDPQFLISFYEKMQSDKGSIPDRFSAQQFSDYHSELNMSSLELGDSALYFCASSTGLAGRETQYFGPGTRLLVL.